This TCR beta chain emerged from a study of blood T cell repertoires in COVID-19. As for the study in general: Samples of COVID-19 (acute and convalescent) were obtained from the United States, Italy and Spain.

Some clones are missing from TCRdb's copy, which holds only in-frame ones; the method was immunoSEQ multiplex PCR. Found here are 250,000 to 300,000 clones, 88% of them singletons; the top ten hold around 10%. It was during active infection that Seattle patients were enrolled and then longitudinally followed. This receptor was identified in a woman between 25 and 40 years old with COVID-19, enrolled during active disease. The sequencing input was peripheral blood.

The CDR3 sequence: CASSAYGREGQPQHF. The DNA of the CDR3 is TGTGCCAGCAGTGCATATGGCAGGGAGGGACAGCCCCAGCATTTT. This chain links TRBV9 with TRBJ1-5; perhaps TRBD1 as D (5 bases). Germline V gene sequence: CDR1 SGDLS, CDR2 YYNGEE. The CDR3 extends over 15 amino acids. Trimming cost V 5 bases and J 7 bases, with 19 bases left between them.